These 4 T cell receptor beta chains came from one sample sequenced in a study of tumor-infiltrating lymphocytes in primary liver carcinoma. TCR beta cDNA was prepared out of roughly 490 ng total RNA by means of a constant-region primer. Three nested multiplex PCR rounds of slightly modified ARM-PCR generated TCR beta libraries. Primers for the first two PCR rounds were TRBV1-TRBV30 forward primers and a C-beta reverse primer (about 11 cycles per round). TCRdb re-called the multiplex PCR reads with MiXCR, one entry per CDR3 protein. Of some 22,000 distinct CDR3 sequences listed, 75% to 80% are singletons. Unsorted bulk tissue (roughly 19-31 mg) underwent RNA and DNA co-extraction. Sequencing used liver tumor tissue from sampling region 5. Subset described: tumor region T5, tumor centre. The receptor source for this set is a woman in her twenties or thirties with primary liver carcinoma and hepatitis B virus infection.

On this clonotype: Germline and junction disagree at one end, which may indicate a read error. The V call is TRBV29-1, the J call TRBJ2-3, with 8 bases lining up with TRBD2. The length of the CDR3 is 14 residues. Germline lookup yields CDR1 SQVTM and CDR2 ANQGSEA. The CDR3: CSVSGGPVGDTQNF. The CDR3 DNA reads as TGCAGCGTTTCGGGAGGGCCGGTGGGAGATACGCAGAATTTT.

This clonotype was picked up one time. At one end the junction does not follow the germline gene, possibly because of a read error. V is TRBV11-2 and J is TRBJ2-1, with D possibly matching TRBD2 (5 bases). The germline gives CDR1 SGHAT, CDR2 FQNNGV. This CDR3 region has 15 residues. For the CDR3, the DNA is TGTGCCAGTAGCTTAGAGGGAAGTACCTACAATGAGTACTTCTTC. This translates into CASSLEGSTYNEYFF.

This clonotype turned up a few times. The CDR3 carries no conserved terminal phenylalanine or tryptophan, so it likely arises from a read error. V usage is TRBV5-4 and J usage is TRBJ2-3; D gene ambiguous. CDR3 size: 12 residues. Per the germline V gene, CDR1 is SGHNT and CDR2 is YYREEE (reference sequence). This CDR3 reads CASSFSTDTQYS. The CDR3 DNA reads TGTGCTAGCAGCTTCTCCACAGATACGCAGTATTCT.

The chain uses TRBV6-5 and TRBJ1-1; D uncertain. V dropped 6 bases and J dropped 1 base, with 9 bases sitting between them. The CDR3 has 13 amino acids. Germline CDR1 and CDR2: MNHEY and SVGAGI. CDR3 DNA sequence: TGTGCCAGCAGCCTTACAAAGAACACTGAAGCTTTCTTT. It is translated as CASSLTKNTEAFF.